This TCR beta chain was observed in a study of long-term antiretroviral therapy in people with HIV. Broader study findings: Clones that expanded before ART (that is, prior to treatment) dominated the repertoire at all time points. Repertoires with HIV possessed tighter CDR3 length spans than those of controls.

The CDR3 totals 15 residues. Trimming took off 5 bases at V and 8 bases at J, with 16 bases between the two ends. Germline V lookup: CDR1 MNHEY, CDR2 SVGAGI. Regarding this clone: Its antigen is unknown.

People in the study who had HIV all got their treatment in the United States. Specimens carried about 0.9-10 million cryopreserved PBMC before DNA extraction. The authors ran the immunoSEQ assay, v3.0, at survey level. Sequenced by immunoSEQ multiplex PCR; TCRdb stores in-frame clones only, minus some. This repertoire shows 15,000 to 20,000 clones, 85% to 90% found once; its top ten account for roughly 12%. The gene calls are TRBV6-5 and TRBJ1-6, with D tentatively TRBD1 (5 bases). The clonotype originates from a man aged 45 to 65 with HIV. The sequencing here drew on unsorted PBMCs, taken 6.9 years after starting antiretroviral therapy. CDR3 in amino acids: CASSIRGLGDSPLHF. In DNA form, the CDR3 reads TGTGCCAGCAGTATAAGGGGACTGGGGGATTCACCCCTCCACTTT.